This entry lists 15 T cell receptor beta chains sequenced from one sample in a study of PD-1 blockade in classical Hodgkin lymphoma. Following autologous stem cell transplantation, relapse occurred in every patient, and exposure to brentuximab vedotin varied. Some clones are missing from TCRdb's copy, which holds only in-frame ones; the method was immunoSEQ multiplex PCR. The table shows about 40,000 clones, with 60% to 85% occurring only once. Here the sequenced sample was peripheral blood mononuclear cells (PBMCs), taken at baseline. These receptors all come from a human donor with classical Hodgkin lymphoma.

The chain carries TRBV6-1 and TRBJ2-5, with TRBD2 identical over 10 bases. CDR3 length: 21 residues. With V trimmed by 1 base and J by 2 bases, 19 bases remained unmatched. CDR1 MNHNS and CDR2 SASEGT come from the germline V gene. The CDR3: CASSEEASGSGLGWRQETQYF. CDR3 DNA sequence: TGTGCCAGCAGTGAAGAAGCTAGCGGGAGTGGTTTGGGGTGGAGACAAGAGACCCAGTACTTC.

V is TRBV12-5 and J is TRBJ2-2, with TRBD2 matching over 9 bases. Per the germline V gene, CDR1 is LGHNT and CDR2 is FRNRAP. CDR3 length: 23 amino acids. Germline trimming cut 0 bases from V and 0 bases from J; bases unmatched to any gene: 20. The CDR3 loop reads CASGLVLGRLAVLPSSNTGELFF. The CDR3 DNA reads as TGTGCTAGTGGTTTGGTACTGGGACGACTAGCGGTCCTCCCCTCTTCGAACACCGGGGAGCTGTTTTTT.

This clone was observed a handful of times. This CDR3 reads CASSFGTGRYEQYF. In DNA form, the CDR3 reads TGTGCCAGCAGTTTTGGGACAGGGCGCTACGAGCAGTACTTC. The V and J genes are TRBV28 and TRBJ2-7, with 9 positions matching TRBD1. The J segment lost 3 bases and the V segment lost 3 bases, leaving 3 bases of the junction unmatched. Per the germline V gene, CDR1 is MDHEN and CDR2 is SYDVKM. The CDR3 loop spans 14 amino acids.

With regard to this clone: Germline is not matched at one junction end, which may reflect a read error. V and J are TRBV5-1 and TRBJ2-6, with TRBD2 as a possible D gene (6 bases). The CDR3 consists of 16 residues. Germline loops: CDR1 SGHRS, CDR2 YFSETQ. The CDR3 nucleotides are TGCGCCAGCAGTTTGGCGGGATCCTCTGGGGCCAACGTCCTGACTTTC. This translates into CASSLAGSSGANVLTF.

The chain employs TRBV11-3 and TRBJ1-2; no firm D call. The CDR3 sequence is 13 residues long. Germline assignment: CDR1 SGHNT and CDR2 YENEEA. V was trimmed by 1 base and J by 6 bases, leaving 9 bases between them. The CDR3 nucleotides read TGTGCCAGCAGCTTAGGTGGAGGGAATGGCTACACCTTC. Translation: CASSLGGGNGYTF.

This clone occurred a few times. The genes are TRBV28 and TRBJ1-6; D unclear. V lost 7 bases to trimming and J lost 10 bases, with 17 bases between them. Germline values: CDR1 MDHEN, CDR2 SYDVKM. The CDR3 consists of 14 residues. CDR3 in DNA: TGTGCCAGCACAGGCGGGCAGGAGGAGTCACCCCTCCACTTT. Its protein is CASTGGQEESPLHF.

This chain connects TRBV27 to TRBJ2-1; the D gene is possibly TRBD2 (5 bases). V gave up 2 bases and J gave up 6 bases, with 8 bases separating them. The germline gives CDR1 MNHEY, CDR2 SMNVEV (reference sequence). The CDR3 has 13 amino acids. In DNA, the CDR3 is TGTGCCAGCAGTTTACGGGGTTCCAATGAGCAGTTCTTC. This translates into CASSLRGSNEQFF.

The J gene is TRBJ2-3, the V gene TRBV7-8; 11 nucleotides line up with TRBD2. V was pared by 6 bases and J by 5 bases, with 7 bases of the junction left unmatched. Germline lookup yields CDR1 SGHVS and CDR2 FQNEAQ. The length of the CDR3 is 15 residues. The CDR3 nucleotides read TGTGCCAGCAGGACTAGCGGGACCCTCGGAGATACGCAGTATTTT. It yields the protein CASRTSGTLGDTQYF.

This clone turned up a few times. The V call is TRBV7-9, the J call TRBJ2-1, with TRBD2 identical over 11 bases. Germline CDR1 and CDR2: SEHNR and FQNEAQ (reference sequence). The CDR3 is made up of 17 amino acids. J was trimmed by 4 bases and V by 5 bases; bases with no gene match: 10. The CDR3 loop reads CASSPRLAGSSYNEQFF. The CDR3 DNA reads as TGTGCCAGCAGCCCGAGACTAGCGGGGTCCTCGTACAATGAGCAGTTCTTC.

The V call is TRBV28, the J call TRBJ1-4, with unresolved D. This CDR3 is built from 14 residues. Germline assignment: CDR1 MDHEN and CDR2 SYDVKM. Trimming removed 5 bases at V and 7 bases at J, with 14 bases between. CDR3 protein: CASSGQVGSEKLFF. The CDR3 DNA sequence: TGTGCCAGCAGTGGGCAGGTGGGCAGTGAAAAACTGTTTTTT.

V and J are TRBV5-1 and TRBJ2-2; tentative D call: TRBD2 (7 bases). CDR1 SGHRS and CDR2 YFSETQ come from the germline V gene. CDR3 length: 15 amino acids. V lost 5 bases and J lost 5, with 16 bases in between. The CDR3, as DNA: TGCGCCAGCAGAGCGGGACACCTAAGGACCGGGGAGCTGTTTTTT. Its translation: CASRAGHLRTGELFF.

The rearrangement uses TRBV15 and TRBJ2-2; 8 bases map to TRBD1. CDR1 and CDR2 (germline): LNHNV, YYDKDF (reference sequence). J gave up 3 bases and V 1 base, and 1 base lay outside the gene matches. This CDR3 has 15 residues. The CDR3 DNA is TGTGCCACCAGCAGAGGACAGGGGTACACCGGGGAGCTGTTTTTT. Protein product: CATSRGQGYTGELFF.

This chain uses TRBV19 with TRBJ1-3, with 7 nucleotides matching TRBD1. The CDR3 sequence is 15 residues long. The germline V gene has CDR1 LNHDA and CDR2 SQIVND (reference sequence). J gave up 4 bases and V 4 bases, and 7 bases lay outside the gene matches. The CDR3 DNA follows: TGTGCCAGTAGTAAGGGGGCTACGTGGGGAAACACCATATATTTT. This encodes CASSKGATWGNTIYF.

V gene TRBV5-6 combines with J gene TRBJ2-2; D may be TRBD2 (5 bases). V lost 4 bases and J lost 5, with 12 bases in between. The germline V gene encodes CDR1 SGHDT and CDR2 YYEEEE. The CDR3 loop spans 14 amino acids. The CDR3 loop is CASSLDSGTGELFF. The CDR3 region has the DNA TGTGCCAGCAGCCTTGATTCGGGGACCGGGGAGCTGTTTTTT. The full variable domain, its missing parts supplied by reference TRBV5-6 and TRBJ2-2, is DAGVTQSPTHLIKTRGQQVTLRCSPKSGHDTVSWYQQALGQGPQFIFQYYEEEERQRGNFPDRFSGHQFPNYSSELNVNALLLGDSALYLCASSLDSGTGELFFGEGSRLTVL.

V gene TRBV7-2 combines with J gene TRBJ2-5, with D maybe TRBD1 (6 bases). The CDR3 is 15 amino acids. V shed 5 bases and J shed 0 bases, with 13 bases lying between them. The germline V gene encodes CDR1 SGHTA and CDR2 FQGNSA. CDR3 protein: CASSTRGLDQETQYF. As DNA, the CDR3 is TGTGCCAGCAGCACCAGGGGATTAGACCAAGAGACCCAGTACTTC.